The 25 T cell receptor beta chains reported below all come from one sample, sequenced in a study of T cell responses to AZD1222 COVID-19 vaccine. The data were produced by immunoSEQ multiplex PCR, yet TCRdb's version contains in-frame clones alone and is incomplete. The sample consists of about 130,000 clones, about nine tenths of them appearing once. The source material was peripheral blood, sampled 28 days after the second AZD1222 dose. These receptors were collected from an adult who received the AZD1222 COVID-19 vaccine.

The chain has TRBV7-8 and TRBJ1-2, with no clear D. The CDR3 is 15 residues long. V lost 1 base and J lost 5, with 14 bases in between. Germline V gene data show CDR1 as SGHVS and CDR2 as FQNEAQ. CDR3 region: CASSLEGGGGYGYTF. In DNA, the CDR3 is TGTGCCAGCAGCTTAGAGGGAGGTGGTGGGTATGGCTACACCTTC.

The chain uses TRBV6-5 and TRBJ2-7; possibly TRBD2 for D (5 bases). In germline, CDR1 is MNHEY, CDR2 SVGAGI. V shed 8 bases and J shed 1 base, with 12 bases lying between them. The CDR3 spans 13 residues. The CDR3 sequence: CASGGLVSYEQYF. CDR3 bases: TGTGCCAGCGGAGGACTGGTTTCCTACGAGCAGTACTTC.

This sequence joins TRBV5-1 and TRBJ2-1, with 8 bases fitting TRBD1. Germline values: CDR1 SGHRS, CDR2 YFSETQ. The CDR3 contains 17 residues. Trimming cost V 4 bases and J 0 bases; bases outside gene matches: 9. The CDR3 reads CASSRVGTGGSYNEQFF. The CDR3 DNA sequence: TGCGCCAGCAGCCGCGTAGGAACAGGGGGCTCCTACAATGAGCAGTTCTTC.

This clone was counted between two and nine times. The J gene is TRBJ2-7, the V gene TRBV29-1, with D possibly being TRBD2 (6 bases). Germline loops: CDR1 SQVTM, CDR2 ANQGSEA. The CDR3 contains 10 residues. The CDR3 nucleotides read TGCAGGGGCCGGGAGTCCGAGCAGTACTTC. It translates to CRGRESEQYF.

The chain couples TRBV3-1 (or the pseudogene TRBV3-2) to TRBJ1-3; D gene ambiguous. Per germline, CDR1 LGHDT and CDR2 YNNKEL (reference sequence). The CDR3 is made up of 13 amino acids. The V end was cut by 3 bases, the J end by 3 bases, with 6 bases between. In nucleotides, the CDR3 is TGTGCCAGCAGCCAGGGTAATGGAAACACCATATATTTT. Translation gives CASSQGNGNTIYF.

The genes are TRBV28 and TRBJ1-5, with a possible D match to TRBD1 (6 bases). The V end lost 2 bases, the J end lost 2 bases, and 19 bases lay between the germline ends. CDR3 length equals 18 residues. Germline lookup yields CDR1 MDHEN and CDR2 SYDVKM. The chain's CDR3 is CASSLILKGGDRNQPQHF. Written as DNA, the CDR3 is TGTGCCAGCAGTTTAATACTCAAAGGGGGTGATCGCAATCAGCCCCAGCATTTT.

This chain uses TRBV5-4 with TRBJ2-2; 8 positions agree with TRBD2. The germline CDR1 and CDR2 sequences are SGHNT and YYREEE (reference sequence). The CDR3 loop spans 15 amino acids. V lost 4 bases and J lost 14; bases outside the gene matches: 16. CDR3 amino acids: CASSVGLATSTGLFF. DNA of the CDR3: TGTGCCAGCAGCGTCGGACTAGCCACTTCAACGGGACTGTTTTTT.

This chain connects TRBV7-3 to TRBJ2-1; 11 positions agree with TRBD2. The J segment lost 10 bases and the V segment lost 0 bases, leaving 14 bases of the junction unmatched. Per germline, CDR1 SGHTA and CDR2 FQGTGA. The CDR3 is made up of 18 amino acids. CDR3 in amino acids: CASSLTLAGGPGFREQFF. The CDR3 DNA is TGTGCCAGCAGCTTAACGCTAGCGGGAGGTCCTGGCTTCCGGGAGCAGTTCTTC. Based on the CDR3 plus reference TRBV7-3 and TRBJ2-1, the full variable domain is GAGVSQTPSNKVTEKGKYVELRCDPISGHTALYWYRQSLGQGPEFLIYFQGTGAADDSGLPNDRFFAVRPEGSVSTLKIQRTERGDSAVYLCASSLTLAGGPGFREQFFGPGTRLTVL.

The chain employs TRBV3-1 (or the pseudogene TRBV3-2) and TRBJ2-1, with 11 bases fitting TRBD2. The V and J ends lost 4 bases and 9 bases, in that order; junction bases with no gene match: 8. This CDR3 is built from 15 residues. Germline V gene sequence: CDR1 LGHDT, CDR2 YNNKEL (reference sequence). This CDR3 reads CASSRSGRAGGEQFF. CDR3 in DNA: TGTGCCAGCAGCCGTAGCGGGAGGGCAGGGGGTGAGCAGTTCTTC.

The V and J genes are TRBV19 and TRBJ2-7, with 11 bases matching TRBD2. The V gene end was trimmed by 5 bases and the J gene end by 7 bases; junction bases not matched to a gene: 22. Germline loops: CDR1 LNHDA, CDR2 SQIVND (reference sequence). The CDR3 length is 19 residues. The CDR3 DNA reads as TGTGCCAGTAGTGGTCAGGGACAACTTTCTAGCGGGGGGCAAGAGGAGCAGTACTTC. Translation gives CASSGQGQLSSGGQEEQYF. The whole variable domain, filled in from reference TRBV19 and TRBJ2-7, reads DGGITQSPKYLFRKEGQNVTLSCEQNLNHDAMYWYRQDPGQGLRLIYYSQIVNDFQKGDIAEGYSVSREKKESFPLTVTSAQKNPTAFYLCASSGQGQLSSGGQEEQYFGPGTRLTVT.

The gene calls are TRBV3-1 (or the pseudogene TRBV3-2) and TRBJ2-4; D call uncertain. The CDR3 runs 13 residues. Trimming cost V 4 bases and J 6 bases, with 10 bases left between them. CDR1 and CDR2 from the germline V gene are LGHDT and YNNKEL (reference sequence). CDR3 sequence (DNA): TGTGCCAGCAGCCCACGCCCCGCAAACATTCAGTACTTC. Its translation: CASSPRPANIQYF.

The chain employs TRBV5-8 and TRBJ2-7; 7 bases agree with TRBD2. The CDR3 runs to 15 residues. The trim removed 0 bases at V and 6 bases at J, leaving 9 bases unmatched. Per the germline V gene, CDR1 is SGHTS and CDR2 is YDEGEE. The CDR3 DNA reads TGTGCCAGCAGCTTGGGATGGGGGGGAATGGGCGAGCAGTACTTC. Amino acids: CASSLGWGGMGEQYF.

The V call is TRBV5-1, the J call TRBJ2-5; tentative D call: TRBD1 (6 bases). The CDR3 has 14 amino acids. Trimming removed 0 bases at V and 4 bases at J, with 10 bases between. Germline V gene data show CDR1 as SGHRS and CDR2 as YFSETQ. CDR3 nucleotides: TGCGCCAGCAGCTTGGGACCACAGGGAGAGACCCAGTACTTC. Protein sequence: CASSLGPQGETQYF.

The chain links TRBV7-8 to TRBJ1-5; 7 nucleotides line up with TRBD1. Germline V lookup: CDR1 SGHVS, CDR2 FQNEAQ. Trimming took 8 bases from V and 0 from J; bases not matched to a gene: 10. The CDR3 contains 16 residues. The DNA of the CDR3 is TGTGCCAGCGGACAGGAGACGAGGTATAGCAATCAGCCCCAGCATTTT. Its translation is CASGQETRYSNQPQHF.

The chain joins TRBV27 to TRBJ2-7; tentative D call: TRBD2 (6 bases). This CDR3 has 16 amino acids. Germline CDR1 reads MNHEY; CDR2 reads SMNVEV (reference sequence). Trimming removed 6 bases from V and 0 bases from J, with 18 bases in between. CDR3 sequence: CASSPRGGVVSYEQYF. As DNA, the CDR3 is TGTGCCAGCAGCCCCCGGGGCGGGGTAGTCTCCTACGAGCAGTACTTC.

The chain couples TRBV7-6 to TRBJ2-7; 9 bases are shared with TRBD1. The CDR3 has 15 amino acids. Trimming cost V 1 base and J 6 bases; bases outside gene matches: 7. From germline, CDR1 is SGHVS and CDR2 FNYEAQ. The DNA of the CDR3 is TGTGCCAGCAGCTTAGACCGGACAGGGGAAGGCGAGCAGTACTTC. Translation: CASSLDRTGEGEQYF.

V and J are TRBV28 and TRBJ1-1, with a tentative D call TRBD1 (5 bases). CDR1 and CDR2 from the germline V gene are MDHEN and SYDVKM. The CDR3 has 13 residues. Deletions cut 9 bases from V and 4 bases from J, with 15 bases between. Here the CDR3 DNA reads TGTGCCAGTATTAGAGGGGCGTCCACTGAAGCTTTCTTT. Translated, it gives CASIRGASTEAFF.

V usage is TRBV28 and J usage is TRBJ2-1; 7 nucleotides agree with TRBD1. Germline CDR1 and CDR2: MDHEN and SYDVKM. The CDR3 is 15 amino acids. With V trimmed by 3 bases and J by 12 bases, 14 bases remained unmatched. The CDR3: CASSFGSQKGARQFF. CDR3 bases: TGTGCCAGCAGTTTTGGGTCCCAAAAGGGGGCAAGGCAGTTCTTC.

The chain uses TRBV2 and TRBJ2-1; 9 positions match TRBD2. V dropped 1 base and J dropped 8; count of bases not matched to a gene: 6. The CDR3 is 15 amino acids. Germline V gene data show CDR1 as SNHLY and CDR2 as FYNNEI. The CDR3 coding sequence is TGTGCCAGCAGTGAAGGTAGCGGGAGAATCTATGAGCAGTTCTTC. Translated, it gives CASSEGSGRIYEQFF.

CDR3 DNA: TGTGCCAGCAGCCCCCTGGGTGGAGTATCCTACGAGCAGTACTTC. Translation gives CASSPLGGVSYEQYF. The J gene is TRBJ2-7, the V gene TRBV13; no clear D. V lost 5 bases to trimming and J lost 1 base, with 15 bases between them. The CDR3 is 15 amino acids. Per germline, CDR1 PRHDT and CDR2 FYEKMQ (reference sequence).

The chain is built from TRBV28 and TRBJ1-1; TRBD1 might be the D (5 bases). The germline gives CDR1 MDHEN, CDR2 SYDVKM. V was trimmed by 3 bases and J by 5 bases, leaving 10 bases between them. There are 13 residues in the CDR3. The CDR3 sequence: CASSFQGRTEAFF. The DNA of the CDR3 is TGTGCCAGCAGTTTTCAGGGTCGGACTGAAGCTTTCTTT. The variable domain in full, completed from reference TRBV28 and TRBJ1-1, reads DVKVTQSSRYLVKRTGEKVFLECVQDMDHENMFWYRQDPGLGLRLIYFSYDVKMKEKGDIPEGYSVSREKKERFSLILESASTNQTSMYLCASSFQGRTEAFFGQGTRLTVV.

This rearrangement joins TRBV7-8 to TRBJ2-2; 9 bases match TRBD2. J was trimmed by 0 bases and V by 3 bases; bases with no gene match: 8. Germline assignment: CDR1 SGHVS and CDR2 FQNEAQ. The length of the CDR3 is 18 residues. The CDR3 spells CASSFWLAGTANTGELFF. The DNA of the CDR3 is TGTGCCAGCAGCTTTTGGCTAGCGGGAACCGCGAACACCGGGGAGCTGTTTTTT.

The rearrangement uses TRBV5-1 and TRBJ1-3; D gene unclear. The CDR3 runs 18 residues. Germline CDR1 is SGHRS and CDR2 is YFSETQ. Trimming shortened V by 4 bases and J by 0 bases, and 20 bases separated the two germline ends. CDR3 sequence (DNA): TGCGCCAGCAGCCACACTTTGAATCCCGGGGACTCTGGAAACACCATATATTTT. The encoded protein is CASSHTLNPGDSGNTIYF.

This chain connects TRBV30 to TRBJ2-1, with TRBD2 matching over 8 bases. The CDR3 runs to 14 residues. Unmatched junction bases numbered 2, after V lost 0 bases and J lost 4 bases. Per germline, CDR1 GTSNPN and CDR2 SVGIG (reference sequence). DNA for the CDR3: TGTGCCTGGAGTGTACTAGCGGAGTACAATGAGCAGTTCTTC. It is translated as CAWSVLAEYNEQFF.

V usage is TRBV11-2 and J usage is TRBJ1-1; D gene uncertain. This CDR3 has 15 residues. Trimming pared 0 bases from V and 3 bases from J, leaving 11 bases between. From germline, CDR1 is SGHAT and CDR2 FQNNGV. The CDR3 reads CASSLDLRGDTEAFF. In nucleotides, the CDR3 is TGTGCCAGCAGCTTAGATCTACGCGGGGACACTGAAGCTTTCTTT.